A single sample gave rise to the 22 T cell receptor beta chains below, sequenced in a study of control samples from healthy donors and cancer patients. This table comes from immunoSEQ multiplex PCR, and its TCRdb copy is limited to in-frame clones, with some not included. The sample shows roughly 160,000 clones, roughly 94% of them seen only once. The sequencing sample was made of PBMCs. The source is a man aged 60 to 69 with colorectal cancer.

The V call is TRBV6-5, the J call TRBJ2-5; D is uncertain. Trimming removed 1 base at V and 3 bases at J, with 6 bases between. CDR1 MNHEY and CDR2 SVGAGI come from the germline V gene. This CDR3 is built from 13 residues. CDR3 residues: CASSYFEEETQYF. DNA for the CDR3: TGTGCCAGCAGTTACTTCGAGGAAGAGACCCAGTACTTC.

The chain links TRBV5-8 to TRBJ1-6; 7 nucleotides align to TRBD1. V trimming: 3 bases; J trimming: 9 bases; junction bases outside the gene matches: 9. Germline CDR1 and CDR2: SGHTS and YDEGEE. The CDR3 runs 15 residues. The CDR3 DNA reads TGTGCCAGCAGCTCGGGACAGCGAGATTCTTCACCCCTCCACTTT. Amino acids: CASSSGQRDSSPLHF.

The chain uses TRBV10-3 and TRBJ2-1; TRBD1 agrees at 7 bases. The CDR3 sequence is 15 residues long. Germline V gene data show CDR1 as ENHRY and CDR2 as SYGVKD. V lost 11 bases to trimming and J lost 0 bases; unmatched junction nucleotides: 10. The CDR3 protein is CAVKPTGDSYNEQFF. The CDR3 DNA is TGTGCCGTGAAACCCACAGGGGACTCCTACAATGAGCAGTTCTTC.

V gene TRBV18 combines with J gene TRBJ2-5; the D gene is possibly TRBD1 (5 bases). V lost 2 bases to trimming and J lost 2 bases, with 12 bases between them. CDR3 length: 15 amino acids. Germline CDR1 reads KGHSH; CDR2 reads LQKENI. The CDR3 loop is CASSPGWGQQETQYF. CDR3 coding DNA: TGTGCCAGCTCACCAGGGTGGGGCCAACAAGAGACCCAGTACTTC.

The V and J genes are TRBV27 and TRBJ1-4; D not resolved. V shed 6 bases and J shed 4 bases, with 12 bases lying between them. Per germline, CDR1 MNHEY and CDR2 SMNVEV (reference sequence). The CDR3 totals 14 residues. The CDR3 coding sequence is TGTGCCAGCAGATCGTCCGTGATTAATGAAAAACTGTTTTTT. It codes for CASRSSVINEKLFF.

The rearrangement uses TRBV7-2 and TRBJ2-2; 8 positions agree with TRBD2. The trim removed 2 bases at V and 1 base at J, leaving 9 bases unmatched. The CDR3 covers 18 residues. CDR1 is SGHTA, CDR2 FQGNSA, per germline. The DNA for the CDR3 is TGTGCCAGCAGCTTACGGCGGGGGGCCACTTTGAACACCGGGGAGCTGTTTTTT. Amino acids: CASSLRRGATLNTGELFF. Combining the CDR3 with reference TRBV7-2 and TRBJ2-2 gives the whole variable domain GAGVSQSPSNKVTEKGKDVELRCDPISGHTALYWYRQSLGQGLEFLIYFQGNSAPDKSGLPSDRFSAERTGGSVSTLTIQRTQQEDSAVYLCASSLRRGATLNTGELFFGEGSRLTVL.

V gene TRBV12-3 or TRBV12-4 combines with J gene TRBJ2-7, with no clear D. V was pared by 0 bases and J by 4 bases, with 7 bases between. The CDR3 contains 13 residues. The CDR3 is CASSLAEGYEQYF. The DNA of the CDR3 is TGTGCCAGCAGTTTAGCTGAAGGATACGAGCAGTACTTC.

The DNA of the CDR3 is TGTGCCTGGAGTGTACGGAGGGGTTGGAATGAGCAGTTCTTC. Translated, it gives CAWSVRRGWNEQFF. V gene TRBV30 combines with J gene TRBJ2-1; D possibly corresponds to TRBD2 (6 bases). The CDR3 sequence is 14 residues long. Germline CDR1 and CDR2: GTSNPN and SVGIG (reference sequence). Trimming took off 0 bases at V and 7 bases at J, with 13 bases between the two ends.

The count of this clone is one. The V and J genes are TRBV19 and TRBJ1-6; 10 positions agree with TRBD1. V shed 6 bases and J 8 bases; nucleotides not matched to a gene: 7. The CDR3 runs to 15 residues. Germline assignment: CDR1 LNHDA and CDR2 SQIVND (reference sequence). CDR3 loop: CASRTGGSIDSPLHF. In DNA, the CDR3 is TGTGCCAGTAGGACAGGGGGCTCCATAGATTCACCCCTCCACTTT.

The chain couples TRBV28 to TRBJ1-2, with D uncertain. Trimming shortened V by 1 base and J by 4 bases, and 10 bases separated the two germline ends. The CDR3 covers 14 residues. Germline V CDR1 and CDR2: MDHEN, SYDVKM. CDR3 sequence: CASSLSPGIYGYTF. CDR3 nucleotides: TGTGCCAGCAGTTTATCGCCGGGGATCTATGGCTACACCTTC.

The genes are TRBV6-5 and TRBJ2-5; TRBD2 might be the D (6 bases). This CDR3 region has 13 residues. Trimming took off 3 bases at V and 5 bases at J, with 10 bases between the two ends. Germline-derived CDR1 and CDR2 are MNHEY and SVGAGI. CDR3 in DNA: TGTGCCAGCAGTTATACTAGCCGGGAGACCCAGTACTTC. Protein sequence: CASSYTSRETQYF.

V and J are TRBV5-1 and TRBJ2-3, with D possibly TRBD2 on 6 matching bases. From germline, CDR1 is SGHRS and CDR2 YFSETQ. V lost 1 base and J 1 base, leaving 10 bases between the germline ends. This CDR3 region has 15 residues. CDR3 residues: CASSLRGGGTDTQYF. Here the CDR3 DNA reads TGCGCCAGCAGCTTGCGGGGAGGAGGCACAGATACGCAGTATTTT.

The CDR3 protein is CASSRPGQVRKRTQYF. CDR3 nucleotides: TGTGCCAGCAGCCGACCGGGACAGGTCCGGAAGAGGACCCAGTACTTC. The J gene is TRBJ2-5, the V gene TRBV5-6, with 8 bases fitting TRBD1. V lost 4 bases and J lost 7; bases outside the gene matches: 15. The CDR3 spans 16 residues. Per germline, CDR1 SGHDT and CDR2 YYEEEE.

The gene calls are TRBV6-4 and TRBJ1-2, with D possibly being TRBD1 (6 bases). V lost 5 bases and J 8 bases, leaving 15 bases between the germline ends. Germline V gene lookup returns CDR1 MRHNA and CDR2 SNTAGT. The CDR3 is 13 residues long. CDR3 bases: TGTGCCAGCAGTCCTACAGGGTCTAACGGCTACACCTTC. It is translated as CASSPTGSNGYTF.

The rearrangement links TRBV19 to TRBJ2-3; D not certain. The CDR3 has 15 amino acids. CDR1 and CDR2 (germline): LNHDA, SQIVND (reference sequence). V shed 0 bases and J shed 4 bases, with 11 bases lying between them. As DNA, the CDR3 is TGTGCCAGTAGTATAGAAGGCCGCTCGGCAGATACGCAGTATTTT. Protein: CASSIEGRSADTQYF.

This chain connects TRBV2 to TRBJ2-5; D is unclear. Trimming pared 4 bases from V and 4 bases from J, leaving 7 bases between. This CDR3 has 12 residues. Germline lookup yields CDR1 SNHLY and CDR2 FYNNEI. The DNA for the CDR3 is TGTGCCAGCAGTGCCGACCCAGAGACCCAGTACTTC. It is translated as CASSADPETQYF.

The V gene is TRBV9, the J gene TRBJ2-4; 10 positions match TRBD2. Germline CDR1 and CDR2: SGDLS and YYNGEE. The CDR3 contains 19 residues. V dropped 0 bases and J dropped 0; count of bases not matched to a gene: 9. The CDR3 protein is CASSVDSGGPSLAKNIQYF. The CDR3, as DNA: TGTGCCAGCAGCGTAGATAGCGGGGGGCCGTCACTAGCCAAAAACATTCAGTACTTC.

The V and J genes are TRBV2 and TRBJ1-2, with unresolved D. V dropped 6 bases and J dropped 1 base, with 9 bases sitting between them. The germline V gene has CDR1 SNHLY and CDR2 FYNNEI. The CDR3 contains 13 residues. The CDR3: CASRRADNYGYTF. CDR3 nucleotide sequence: TGTGCCAGCAGGAGGGCAGATAACTATGGCTACACCTTC. Full variable domain (outside the CDR3, taken from reference TRBV2 and TRBJ1-2): EPEVTQTPSHQVTQMGQEVILRCVPISNHLYFYWYRQILGQKVEFLVSFYNNEISEKSEIFDDQFSVERPDGSNFTLKIRSTKLEDSAMYFCASRRADNYGYTFGSGTRLTVV.

This sequence joins TRBV6-2 or TRBV6-3 and TRBJ2-3; D gene uncertain. The CDR3 has 13 amino acids. With 2 bases removed from V and 3 bases from J, the gap between germline ends came to 6 bases. The germline gives CDR1 MNHEY, CDR2 SVGEGT. CDR3 sequence: CASSYAGTDTQYF. CDR3 DNA: TGTGCCAGCAGTTACGCTGGGACAGATACGCAGTATTTT.

The chain employs TRBV27 and TRBJ1-6; TRBD1 is a possible D gene (6 bases). The CDR3 has 19 residues. Trimming took off 4 bases at V and 5 bases at J, with 24 bases between the two ends. Germline assignment: CDR1 MNHEY and CDR2 SMNVEV (reference sequence). In DNA form, the CDR3 reads TGTGCCAGCAGTTCCCCGGGGGGCCAGTCCCGAACTAATAATTCACCCCTCCACTTT. Translation gives CASSSPGGQSRTNNSPLHF.

This chain uses TRBV11-2 with TRBJ2-5; 10 positions match TRBD2. The CDR3 extends over 17 amino acids. In germline, CDR1 is SGHAT, CDR2 FQNNGV. V trimming: 1 base; J trimming: 4 bases; junction bases outside the gene matches: 9. The CDR3 loop reads CASSLGESGGARETQYF. CDR3 DNA: TGTGCCAGCAGCTTAGGGGAAAGCGGGGGGGCGCGAGAGACCCAGTACTTC.

This clone showed up just once. This chain uses TRBV9 with TRBJ2-3; TRBD2 aligns across 11 bases. J was trimmed by 4 bases and V by 4 bases; bases with no gene match: 5. CDR3 length: 15 residues. Per germline, CDR1 SGDLS and CDR2 YYNGEE. CDR3 loop: CASSPLSGGADTQYF. For the CDR3, the DNA is TGTGCCAGCAGCCCCCTTAGCGGGGGGGCAGATACGCAGTATTTT.